Below, 12 T cell receptor beta chains from the same sample are listed, as sequenced in a study of PD-1 blockade in classical Hodgkin lymphoma. Every single patient, without exception, relapsed after autologous stem cell transplantation, and brentuximab vedotin exposure varied. The protocol was immunoSEQ multiplex PCR, while the TCRdb copy is restricted to in-frame clones and leaves out a portion. Altogether 30,000 to 40,000 clones are present, 76% being singletons, with the ten largest covering around 17%. Sequences were derived from peripheral blood mononuclear cells (PBMCs), sampled before the second cycle of nivolumab. Source of these receptors: a human donor with classical Hodgkin lymphoma.

The chain is built from TRBV2 and TRBJ2-7; TRBD1 aligns across 11 bases. J lost 3 bases, V lost 6 bases, and 10 bases had no gene match. CDR3 length equals 16 residues. The V gene's germline CDR1 is SNHLY and CDR2 FYNNEI. This CDR3 reads CASRTQPGQGVYEQYF. As DNA, the CDR3 is TGTGCCAGCAGAACACAACCGGGACAGGGGGTCTACGAGCAGTACTTC.

This chain links TRBV5-5 with TRBJ1-6; D gene uncertain. The CDR3 length is 11 residues. The ends were cut back, 1 base at V and 10 bases at J, with 3 bases in the middle. Per the germline V gene, CDR1 is SGHKS and CDR2 is YYEKEE (reference sequence). The CDR3 region has the DNA TGTGCCAGCAGCTTGCTGTCACCCCTCCACTTT. Translated: CASSLLSPLHF. Full variable domain (remainder filled in from reference TRBV5-5 and TRBJ1-6): DAGVTQSPTHLIKTRGQQVTLRCSPISGHKSVSWYQQVLGQGPQFIFQYYEKEERGRGNFPDRFSARQFPNYSSELNVNALLLGDSALYLCASSLLSPLHFGNGTRLTVT.

The V and J genes are TRBV5-4 and TRBJ1-4; D not resolved. The CDR3 runs to 13 residues. V was shortened by 4 bases and J by 2 bases, with 6 bases between the two germline ends. Germline V gene data show CDR1 as SGHNT and CDR2 as YYREEE (reference sequence). The CDR3 DNA reads as TGTGCCAGCAGCCCGACCACTAATGAAAAACTGTTTTTT. This encodes CASSPTTNEKLFF.

V is TRBV11-2 and J is TRBJ1-1; TRBD1 matches at 10 bases. V dropped 1 base and J dropped 2; count of bases not matched to a gene: 10. Germline loops: CDR1 SGHAT, CDR2 FQNNGV. This CDR3 comprises 18 residues. CDR3 region: CASSLGFGWDRGNTEAFF. In DNA, the CDR3 is TGTGCCAGCAGCTTAGGATTTGGTTGGGACAGGGGAAACACTGAAGCTTTCTTT.

This clone came up a few times. The chain recombines TRBV5-6 with TRBJ2-7; tentatively, D is TRBD2 (6 bases). The V gene's germline CDR1 is SGHDT and CDR2 YYEEEE. This CDR3 has 14 residues. Trimming stripped 6 bases from V and 2 bases from J, with 15 bases between. The CDR3 coding sequence is TGTGCCAGCACTGATAGAGGGAGGACCTACGAGCAGTACTTC. Its translation is CASTDRGRTYEQYF.

The rearrangement links TRBV19 to TRBJ1-4; maybe TRBD1 (6 bases). The CDR3 runs 14 residues. Per germline, CDR1 LNHDA and CDR2 SQIVND (reference sequence). Between the trimmed V and J ends, which lost 3 bases and 6 bases, there was a span of 11 bases. The CDR3 reads CASSIRGPDEKLFF. CDR3 in DNA: TGTGCCAGTAGTATCAGGGGTCCGGATGAAAAACTGTTTTTT.

A few counts support this clone. The chain employs TRBV4-2 and TRBJ2-3, with 10 bases that match TRBD2. The V gene end was trimmed by 5 bases and the J gene end by 3 bases; junction bases not matched to a gene: 8. Per germline, CDR1 LGHNA and CDR2 YNFKEQ. The CDR3 spans 16 residues. CDR3 nucleotide sequence: TGTGCCAGCAGCTTAATTAGCGGGGGGACTACAGATACGCAGTATTTT. As protein: CASSLISGGTTDTQYF.

This clone was observed a single time. The chain links TRBV18 to TRBJ1-5, with D unclear. This CDR3 is 15 amino acids long. Trimming left V 2 bases short and J 0 bases short, with 8 bases between. Germline-derived CDR1 and CDR2 are KGHSH and LQKENI. CDR3 region: CASSPKAGSNQPQHF. The CDR3 DNA reads as TGTGCCAGCTCACCAAAGGCGGGTAGCAATCAGCCCCAGCATTTT.

The chain couples TRBV7-9 to TRBJ1-6, with D hard to call. The CDR3 length is 13 residues. The germline V and J ends were trimmed by 5 bases and 14 bases, with 16 bases remaining between them. Germline V gene lookup returns CDR1 SEHNR and CDR2 FQNEAQ (reference sequence). CDR3 in amino acids: CASSPGVLFTLHF. The CDR3 DNA sequence: TGTGCCAGCAGCCCGGGCGTCCTTTTCACCCTCCACTTT.

The rearrangement links TRBV6-5 to TRBJ1-1; D is ambiguous. V was trimmed by 2 bases and J by 6 bases, leaving 10 bases between them. The CDR3 runs to 13 residues. Germline V gives CDR1 MNHEY, CDR2 SVGAGI. CDR3 DNA: TGTGCCAGCAGTTACCTCGCAGCGTCTGAAGCTTTCTTT. Amino acid sequence: CASSYLAASEAFF.

The rearrangement links TRBV4-3 to TRBJ2-2; D might be TRBD2 (5 bases). CDR3 length equals 17 residues. Germline V CDR1 and CDR2: LGHNA, YSLEER. V lost 0 bases and J 6 bases, leaving 17 bases between the germline ends. CDR3 in amino acids: CASSQEISWGESGELFF. CDR3 sequence (DNA): TGCGCCAGCAGCCAAGAAATCTCGTGGGGAGAATCCGGGGAGCTGTTTTTT.

The chain uses TRBV7-2 and TRBJ2-1; D remains ambiguous. The germline V gene has CDR1 SGHTA and CDR2 FQGNSA. The V end was cut by 5 bases, the J end by 5 bases, with 4 bases between. The length of the CDR3 is 11 residues. CDR3: CASSAHNEQFF. The CDR3, as DNA: TGTGCCAGCAGCGCACACAATGAGCAGTTCTTC.